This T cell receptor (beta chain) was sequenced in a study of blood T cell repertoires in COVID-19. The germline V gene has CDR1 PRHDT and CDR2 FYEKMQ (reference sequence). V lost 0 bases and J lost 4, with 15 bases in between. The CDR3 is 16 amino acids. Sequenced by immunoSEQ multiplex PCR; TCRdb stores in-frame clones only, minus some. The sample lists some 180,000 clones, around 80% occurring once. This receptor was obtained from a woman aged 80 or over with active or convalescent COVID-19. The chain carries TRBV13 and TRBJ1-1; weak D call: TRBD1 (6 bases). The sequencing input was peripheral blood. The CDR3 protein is CASSLGANLGGTEAFF. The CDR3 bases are TGTGCCAGCAGCTTAGGAGCGAACTTAGGGGGCACTGAAGCTTTCTTT.